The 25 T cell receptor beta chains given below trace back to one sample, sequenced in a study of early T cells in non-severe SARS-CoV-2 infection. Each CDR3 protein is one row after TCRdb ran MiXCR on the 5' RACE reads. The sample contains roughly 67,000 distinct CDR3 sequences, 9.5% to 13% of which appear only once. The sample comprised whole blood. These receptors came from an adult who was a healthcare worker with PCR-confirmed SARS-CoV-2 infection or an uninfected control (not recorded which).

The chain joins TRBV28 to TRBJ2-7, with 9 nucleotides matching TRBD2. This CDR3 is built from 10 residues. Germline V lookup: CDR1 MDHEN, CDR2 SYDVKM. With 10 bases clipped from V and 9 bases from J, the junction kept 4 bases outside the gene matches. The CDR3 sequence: CATRRGGQYF. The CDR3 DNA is TGTGCCACCCGGCGGGGGGGGCAGTACTTC.

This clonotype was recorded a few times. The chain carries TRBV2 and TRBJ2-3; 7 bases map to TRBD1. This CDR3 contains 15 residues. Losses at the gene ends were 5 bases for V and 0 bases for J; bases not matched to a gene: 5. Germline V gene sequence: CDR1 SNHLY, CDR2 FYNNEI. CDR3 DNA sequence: TGTGCCAGCAGTCGACAGGGACATAGCACAGATACGCAGTATTTT. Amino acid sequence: CASSRQGHSTDTQYF.

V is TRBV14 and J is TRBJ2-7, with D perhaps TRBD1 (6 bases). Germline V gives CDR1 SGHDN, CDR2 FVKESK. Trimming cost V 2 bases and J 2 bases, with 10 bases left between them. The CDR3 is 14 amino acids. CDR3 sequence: CASSQQTGTYEQYF. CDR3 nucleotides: TGTGCCAGCAGCCAACAGACAGGAACCTACGAGCAGTACTTC.

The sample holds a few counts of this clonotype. The CDR3 loop reads CASSRTGLTTGELFF. In nucleotides, the CDR3 is TGCGCCAGCAGCCGCACGGGACTTACAACCGGGGAGCTGTTTTTT. This chain connects TRBV4-1 to TRBJ2-2; D might be TRBD2 (6 bases). Between the trimmed V and J ends, which lost 4 bases and 5 bases, there was a span of 14 bases. The CDR3 length is 15 residues. Germline CDR1 reads MGHRA; CDR2 reads YSYEKL.

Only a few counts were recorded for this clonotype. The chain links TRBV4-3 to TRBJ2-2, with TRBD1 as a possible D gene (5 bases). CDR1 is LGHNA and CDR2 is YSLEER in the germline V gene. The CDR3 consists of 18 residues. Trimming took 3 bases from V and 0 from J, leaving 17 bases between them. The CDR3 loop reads CASSHYKRGHPNTGELFF. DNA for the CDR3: TGCGCCAGCAGCCATTATAAGCGAGGACACCCGAACACCGGGGAGCTGTTTTTT.

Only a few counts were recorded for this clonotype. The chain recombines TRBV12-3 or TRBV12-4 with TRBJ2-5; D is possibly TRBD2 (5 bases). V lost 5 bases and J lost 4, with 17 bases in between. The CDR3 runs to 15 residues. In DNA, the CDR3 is TGTGCCAGCAGTCTGCGACTCCGACGGGGAGAGACCCAGTACTTC. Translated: CASSLRLRRGETQYF.

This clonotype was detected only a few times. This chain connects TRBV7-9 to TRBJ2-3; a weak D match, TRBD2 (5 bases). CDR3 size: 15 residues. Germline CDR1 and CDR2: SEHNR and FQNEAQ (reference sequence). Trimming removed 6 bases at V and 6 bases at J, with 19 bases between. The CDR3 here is CASSGRTGLGDTQYF. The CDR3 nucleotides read TGTGCCAGCAGTGGGAGAACGGGTCTAGGGGATACGCAGTATTTT. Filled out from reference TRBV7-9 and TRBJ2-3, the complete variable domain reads DTGVSQNPRHKITKRGQNVTFRCDPISEHNRLYWYRQTLGQGPEFLTYFQNEAQLEKSRLLSDRFSAERPKGSFSTLEIQRTEQGDSAMYLCASSGRTGLGDTQYFGPGTRLTVL.

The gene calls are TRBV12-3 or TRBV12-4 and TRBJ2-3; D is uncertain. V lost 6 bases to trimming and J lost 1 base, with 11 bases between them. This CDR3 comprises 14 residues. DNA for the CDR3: TGTGCCAGCAGATTCAGGACCGGCACAGATACGCAGTATTTT. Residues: CASRFRTGTDTQYF.

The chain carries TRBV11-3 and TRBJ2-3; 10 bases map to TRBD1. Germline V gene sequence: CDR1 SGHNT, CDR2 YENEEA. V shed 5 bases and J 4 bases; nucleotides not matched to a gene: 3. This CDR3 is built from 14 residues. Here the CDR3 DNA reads TGTGCCAGCAGCCCAGGACAGGGGGCAGATACGCAGTATTTT. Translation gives CASSPGQGADTQYF.

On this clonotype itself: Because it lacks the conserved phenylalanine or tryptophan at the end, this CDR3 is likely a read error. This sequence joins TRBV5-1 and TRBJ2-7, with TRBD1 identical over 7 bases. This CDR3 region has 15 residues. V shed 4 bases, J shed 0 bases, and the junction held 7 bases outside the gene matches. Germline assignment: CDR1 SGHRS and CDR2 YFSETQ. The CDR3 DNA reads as TGCGCCAGCAGCACCGGGACAGATCCCTCCTACGAGCAGTACCTC. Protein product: CASSTGTDPSYEQYL.

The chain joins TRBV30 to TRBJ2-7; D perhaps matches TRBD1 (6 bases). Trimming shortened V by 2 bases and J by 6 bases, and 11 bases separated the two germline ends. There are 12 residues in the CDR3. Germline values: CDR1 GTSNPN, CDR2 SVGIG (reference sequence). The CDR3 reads CAWSPTGREQYF. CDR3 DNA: TGTGCCTGGAGTCCCACAGGGCGCGAGCAGTACTTC.

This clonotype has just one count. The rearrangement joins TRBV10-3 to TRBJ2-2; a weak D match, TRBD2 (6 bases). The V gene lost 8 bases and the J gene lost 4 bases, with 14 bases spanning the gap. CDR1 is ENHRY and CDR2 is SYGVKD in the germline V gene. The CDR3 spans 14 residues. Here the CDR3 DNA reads TGTGCCATCCGGGGACTCGCGAGCACCGGGGAGCTGTTTTTT. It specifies CAIRGLASTGELFF.

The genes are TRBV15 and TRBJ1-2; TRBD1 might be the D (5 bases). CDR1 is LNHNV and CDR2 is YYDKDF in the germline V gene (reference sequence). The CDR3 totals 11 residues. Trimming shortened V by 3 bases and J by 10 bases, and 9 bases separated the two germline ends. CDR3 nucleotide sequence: TGTGCCACCAGCAGTTGGGACGTCTACACCTTC. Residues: CATSSWDVYTF. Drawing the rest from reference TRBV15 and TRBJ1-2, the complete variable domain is DAMVIQNPRYQVTQFGKPVTLSCSQTLNHNVMYWYQQKSSQAPKLLFHYYDKDFNNEADTPDNFQSRRPNTSFCFLDIRSPGLGDTAMYLCATSSWDVYTFGSGTRLTVV.

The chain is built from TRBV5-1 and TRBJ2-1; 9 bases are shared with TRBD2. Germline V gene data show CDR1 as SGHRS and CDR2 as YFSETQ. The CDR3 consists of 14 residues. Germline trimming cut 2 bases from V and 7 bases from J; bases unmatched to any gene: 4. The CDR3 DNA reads TGCGCCAGCAGCTTAGTAGCGGGAGAGAATGAGCAGTTCTTC. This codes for CASSLVAGENEQFF.

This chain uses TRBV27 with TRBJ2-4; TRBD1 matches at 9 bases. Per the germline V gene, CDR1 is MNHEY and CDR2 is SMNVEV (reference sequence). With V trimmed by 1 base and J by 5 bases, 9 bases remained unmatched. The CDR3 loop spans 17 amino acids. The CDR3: CASSLYRDRVRENIQYF. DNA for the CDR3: TGTGCCAGCAGTTTATACCGGGACAGGGTTAGGGAAAACATTCAGTACTTC.

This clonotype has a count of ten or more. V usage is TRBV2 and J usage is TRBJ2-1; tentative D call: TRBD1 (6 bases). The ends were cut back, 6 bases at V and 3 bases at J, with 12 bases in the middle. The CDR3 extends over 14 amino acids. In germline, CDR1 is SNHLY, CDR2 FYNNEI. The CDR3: CASRETDSYNEQFF. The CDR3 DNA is TGTGCCAGCAGAGAAACGGACAGCTACAATGAGCAGTTCTTC.

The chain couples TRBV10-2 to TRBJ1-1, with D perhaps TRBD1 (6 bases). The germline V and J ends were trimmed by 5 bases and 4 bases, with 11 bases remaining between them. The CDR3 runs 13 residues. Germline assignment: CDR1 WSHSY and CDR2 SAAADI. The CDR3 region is CASSTGQSTEAFF. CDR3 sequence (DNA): TGCGCCAGCAGTACCGGACAGAGCACTGAAGCTTTCTTT.

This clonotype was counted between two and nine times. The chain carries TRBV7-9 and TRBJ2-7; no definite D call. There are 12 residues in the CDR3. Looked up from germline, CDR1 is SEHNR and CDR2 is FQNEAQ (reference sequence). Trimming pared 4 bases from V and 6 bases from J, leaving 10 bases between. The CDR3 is CASSSLTGEQYF. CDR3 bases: TGTGCCAGCAGCTCCCTTACGGGCGAGCAGTACTTC.

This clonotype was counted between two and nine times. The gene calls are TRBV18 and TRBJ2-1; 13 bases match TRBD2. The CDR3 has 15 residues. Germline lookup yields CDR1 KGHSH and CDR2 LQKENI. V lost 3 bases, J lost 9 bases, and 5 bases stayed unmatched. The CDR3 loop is CASSPAGTSGTEQFF. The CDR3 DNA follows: TGTGCCAGCTCACCGGCCGGGACTAGCGGGACTGAGCAGTTCTTC.

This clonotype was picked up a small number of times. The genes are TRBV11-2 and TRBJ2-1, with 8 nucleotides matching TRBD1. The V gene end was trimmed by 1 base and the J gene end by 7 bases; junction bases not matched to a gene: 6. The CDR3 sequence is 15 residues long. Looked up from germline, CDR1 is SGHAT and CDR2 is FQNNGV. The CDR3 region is CASSLGTGLDNEQFF. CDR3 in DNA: TGTGCCAGCAGCTTAGGGACAGGGCTTGATAATGAGCAGTTCTTC.

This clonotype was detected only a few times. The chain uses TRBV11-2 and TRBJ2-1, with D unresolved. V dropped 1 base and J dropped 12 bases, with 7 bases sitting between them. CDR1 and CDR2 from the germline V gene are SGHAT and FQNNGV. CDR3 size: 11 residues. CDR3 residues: CASSLASGQFF. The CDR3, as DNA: TGTGCCAGCAGCTTAGCGTCAGGGCAGTTCTTC.

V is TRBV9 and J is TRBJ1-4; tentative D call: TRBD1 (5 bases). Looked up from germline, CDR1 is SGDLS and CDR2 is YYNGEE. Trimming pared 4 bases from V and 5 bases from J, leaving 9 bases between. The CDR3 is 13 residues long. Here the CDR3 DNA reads TGTGCCAGCAGCCCTAGGACAAATGAAAAACTGTTTTTT. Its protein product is CASSPRTNEKLFF.

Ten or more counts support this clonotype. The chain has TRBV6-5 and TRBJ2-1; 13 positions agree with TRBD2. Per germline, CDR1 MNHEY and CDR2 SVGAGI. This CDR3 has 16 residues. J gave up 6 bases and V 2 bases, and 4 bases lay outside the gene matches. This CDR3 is CASSYTRTSGSNEQFF. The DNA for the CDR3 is TGTGCCAGCAGTTACACGAGGACTAGCGGGAGCAATGAGCAGTTCTTC.

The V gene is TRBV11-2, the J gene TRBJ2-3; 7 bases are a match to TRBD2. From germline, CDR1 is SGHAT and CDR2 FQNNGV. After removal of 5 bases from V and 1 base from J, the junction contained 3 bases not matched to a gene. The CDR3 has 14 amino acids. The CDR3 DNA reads TGTGCCAGCAGCCGAAGCGGGGGCACAGATACGCAGTATTTT. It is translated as CASSRSGGTDTQYF.

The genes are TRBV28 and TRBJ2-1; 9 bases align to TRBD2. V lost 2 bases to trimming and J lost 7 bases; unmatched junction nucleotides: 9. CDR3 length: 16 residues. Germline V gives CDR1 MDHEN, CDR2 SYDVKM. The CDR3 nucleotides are TGTGCCAGCAGTTTACTAGCCGGGACTAGCCTAAATGAGCAGTTCTTC. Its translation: CASSLLAGTSLNEQFF.